One sample yielded the 27 T cell receptor beta chains listed below, sequenced in a study of blood T cell repertoires in COVID-19. Here immunoSEQ multiplex PCR was the method, and the copy in TCRdb shows in-frame clones only, minus some. The sample consists of about 410,000 clones, 70% to 90% of them appearing once. Sequenced sample: peripheral blood. Every receptor here comes from a woman between 35 and 50 years old with COVID-19, enrolled during active disease.

J is TRBJ2-7 and V is TRBV7-6; D not resolved. The CDR3 contains 15 residues. The V gene lost 1 base and the J gene lost 0 bases, with 10 bases spanning the gap. Germline V lookup: CDR1 SGHVS, CDR2 FNYEAQ. The CDR3 DNA reads TGTGCCAGCAGCTTAGGTTCACTTGCCTCCTACGAGCAGTACTTC. It yields the protein CASSLGSLASYEQYF. Drawing the rest from reference TRBV7-6 and TRBJ2-7, the complete variable domain is GAGVSQSPRYKVTKRGQDVALRCDPISGHVSLYWYRQALGQGPEFLTYFNYEAQQDKSGLPNDRFSAERPEGSISTLTIQRTEQRDSAMYRCASSLGSLASYEQYFGPGTRLTVT.

The chain has TRBV5-6 and TRBJ2-1; no clear D. Germline values: CDR1 SGHDT, CDR2 YYEEEE. Trimming cost V 0 bases and J 0 bases, with 7 bases left between them. The CDR3 consists of 15 residues. The CDR3 region has the DNA TGTGCCAGCAGCTTGGCCAGGATCTCCTACAATGAGCAGTTCTTC. It is translated as CASSLARISYNEQFF. Supplemented by reference TRBV5-6 and TRBJ2-1, the full variable domain reads DAGVTQSPTHLIKTRGQQVTLRCSPKSGHDTVSWYQQALGQGPQFIFQYYEEEERQRGNFPDRFSGHQFPNYSSELNVNALLLGDSALYLCASSLARISYNEQFFGPGTRLTVL.

CDR3 in amino acids: CASSSDTQETQYF. The DNA for the CDR3 is TGTGCCAGCAGCTCTGACACTCAAGAGACCCAGTACTTC. This chain uses TRBV7-8 with TRBJ2-5; D is ambiguous. V lost 4 bases to trimming and J lost 2 bases, with 8 bases between them. The germline V gene encodes CDR1 SGHVS and CDR2 FQNEAQ. The CDR3 loop spans 13 amino acids.

The chain carries TRBV9 and TRBJ1-2; D uncertain. The V gene lost 4 bases and the J gene lost 1 base, with 17 bases spanning the gap. CDR1 and CDR2 (germline): SGDLS, YYNGEE. The CDR3 covers 16 residues. CDR3 in DNA: TGTGCCAGCAGCACCCTCGGGGTACAGAGTAACTATGGCTACACCTTC. It encodes CASSTLGVQSNYGYTF.

The V gene is TRBV15, the J gene TRBJ2-7; the match to TRBD2 covers 7 bases. The CDR3 length is 16 residues. From germline, CDR1 is LNHNV and CDR2 YYDKDF (reference sequence). V was pared by 3 bases and J by 1 base, with 9 bases of the junction left unmatched. CDR3 region: CATSRGGPAGSYEQYF. Here the CDR3 DNA reads TGTGCCACCAGCAGGGGAGGTCCAGCGGGGTCCTACGAGCAGTACTTC.

The V call is TRBV19, the J call TRBJ1-3; D gene ambiguous. This CDR3 is 15 amino acids long. CDR1 LNHDA and CDR2 SQIVND come from the germline V gene (reference sequence). V was clipped by 3 bases and J by 2 bases, with 11 bases between them. The CDR3 DNA reads TGTGCCAGTAGTATGCCCGGGAGGGCTGGAAACACCATATATTTT. Protein product: CASSMPGRAGNTIYF.

J is TRBJ1-2 and V is TRBV6-1; D possibly corresponds to TRBD1 (6 bases). V was pared by 3 bases and J by 2 bases, with 10 bases between. The CDR3 contains 14 residues. The germline gives CDR1 MNHNS, CDR2 SASEGT. This CDR3 is CASSELTGNYGYTF. CDR3 nucleotide sequence: TGTGCCAGCAGTGAGTTGACAGGAAACTATGGCTACACCTTC.

The chain uses TRBV7-6 and TRBJ1-2, with D perhaps TRBD1 (5 bases). The CDR3 consists of 12 residues. CDR1 and CDR2 from the germline V gene are SGHVS and FNYEAQ. The V end lost 4 bases, the J end lost 2 bases, and 5 bases lay between the germline ends. CDR3 sequence reads: CASSSGNYGYTF. The DNA of the CDR3 is TGTGCCAGCAGCTCAGGGAACTATGGCTACACCTTC.

The V and J genes are TRBV7-9 and TRBJ1-2; no clear D. This CDR3 contains 13 residues. The V end lost 1 base, the J end lost 8 bases, and 11 bases lay between the germline ends. Germline CDR1 reads SEHNR; CDR2 reads FQNEAQ (reference sequence). The CDR3 region has the DNA TGTGCCAGCAGCTTAGTCGTCGTCAGGGGCTACACCTTC. Translation: CASSLVVVRGYTF.

The V call is TRBV19, the J call TRBJ1-3; D remains ambiguous. This CDR3 is 13 amino acids long. V shed 6 bases and J shed 1 base, with 7 bases lying between them. Germline V lookup: CDR1 LNHDA, CDR2 SQIVND (reference sequence). The CDR3 region is CASRGRSGNTIYF. CDR3 sequence (DNA): TGTGCCAGTAGAGGGAGGTCTGGAAACACCATATATTTT. The whole variable domain, remainder taken from reference TRBV19 and TRBJ1-3, is DGGITQSPKYLFRKEGQNVTLSCEQNLNHDAMYWYRQDPGQGLRLIYYSQIVNDFQKGDIAEGYSVSREKKESFPLTVTSAQKNPTAFYLCASRGRSGNTIYFGEGSWLTVV.

The V and J genes are TRBV3-1 (or the pseudogene TRBV3-2) and TRBJ2-2; TRBD1 is a possible D gene (5 bases). Germline CDR1 reads LGHDT; CDR2 reads YNNKEL (reference sequence). This CDR3 is built from 12 residues. V lost 4 bases, J lost 8 bases, and 8 bases lay in between. The CDR3: CASSLRQGELFF. CDR3 bases: TGTGCCAGCAGCCTGAGACAGGGGGAGCTGTTTTTT.

The gene calls are TRBV6-5 and TRBJ1-2; no definite D call. Between the trimmed V and J ends, which lost 6 bases and 0 bases, there was a span of 14 bases. Germline CDR1 and CDR2: MNHEY and SVGAGI. The CDR3 has 15 amino acids. The CDR3 DNA reads TGTGCCAGCAGCGTCAGGCAGTACCCTAACTATGGCTACACCTTC. Its translation: CASSVRQYPNYGYTF.

The chain joins TRBV6-2 or TRBV6-3 to TRBJ2-6; 10 bases match TRBD1. CDR3 length: 16 amino acids. CDR1 and CDR2 (germline): MNHEY, SVGEGT. V shed 4 bases and J 0 bases; nucleotides not matched to a gene: 0. The CDR3 bases are TGTGCCAGCAGTTGGACAGGGGGCTCTGGGGCCAACGTCCTGACTTTC. Its translation is CASSWTGGSGANVLTF.

As DNA, the CDR3 is TGCGCCAGCAGCCGGGCGGGGACAGGGGGCTACGAGCAGTACTTC. Encoded protein: CASSRAGTGGYEQYF. The V gene is TRBV4-1, the J gene TRBJ2-7; TRBD1 agrees at 11 bases. V shed 4 bases and J 3 bases; nucleotides not matched to a gene: 5. Germline loops: CDR1 MGHRA, CDR2 YSYEKL. There are 15 residues in the CDR3.

The V and J genes are TRBV5-1 and TRBJ2-7; the D gene is possibly TRBD2 (5 bases). The V and J ends lost 4 bases and 7 bases respectively, with 15 bases between them. The CDR3 covers 13 residues. Germline V CDR1 and CDR2: SGHRS, YFSETQ. The DNA of the CDR3 is TGCGCCAGCAGCCCTTTCCGGACGGGGGAGCAGTACTTC. Protein product: CASSPFRTGEQYF.

This chain uses TRBV9 with TRBJ2-7; 8 nucleotides agree with TRBD1. There are 15 residues in the CDR3. Losses at the gene ends were 0 bases for V and 3 bases for J; bases not matched to a gene: 5. From germline, CDR1 is SGDLS and CDR2 YYNGEE. CDR3: CASSVVTGQVYEQYF. The DNA for the CDR3 is TGTGCCAGCAGCGTAGTTACGGGACAGGTCTACGAGCAGTACTTC.

The chain links TRBV5-1 to TRBJ1-2; TRBD1 matches 8 bases. The CDR3 spans 15 residues. Looked up from germline, CDR1 is SGHRS and CDR2 is YFSETQ. The junction had 13 bases not matched to a gene; V was cut back by 5 bases and J by 7 bases. The CDR3, as DNA: TGCGCCAGCAGACCACCCTATCAGGGGGCGGTTGGCTACACCTTC. As protein: CASRPPYQGAVGYTF.

CDR3: CAWSIGLTGGIGNQPQHF. The CDR3 region has the DNA TGTGCCTGGAGTATCGGGTTGACAGGGGGAATTGGGAATCAGCCCCAGCATTTT. The chain carries TRBV30 and TRBJ1-5; TRBD1 matches 9 bases. This CDR3 contains 18 residues. The V and J ends lost 2 bases and 4 bases, in that order; junction bases with no gene match: 15. Germline V lookup: CDR1 GTSNPN, CDR2 SVGIG (reference sequence).

This chain links TRBV9 with TRBJ2-7, with a possible D match to TRBD1 (6 bases). V shed 0 bases and J shed 2 bases, with 9 bases lying between them. The CDR3 extends over 14 amino acids. The germline gives CDR1 SGDLS, CDR2 YYNGEE. The CDR3 spells CASSVGQAPYEQYF. The CDR3 nucleotides are TGTGCCAGCAGCGTAGGACAGGCGCCCTACGAGCAGTACTTC. Filled out from reference TRBV9 and TRBJ2-7, the complete variable domain reads DSGVTQTPKHLITATGQRVTLRCSPRSGDLSVYWYQQSLDQGLQFLIQYYNGEERAKGNILERFSAQQFPDLHSELNLSSLELGDSALYFCASSVGQAPYEQYFGPGTRLTVT.

A word on this clone: Other DNA sequences in this specimen translate into the identical CDR3. The CDR3 nucleotides read TGTGCCAGCTCACCAGTTCAGGAGACCCAGTACTTC. This sequence encodes CASSPVQETQYF. V gene TRBV18 combines with J gene TRBJ2-5; no definite D call. Trimming removed 2 bases from V and 5 bases from J, with 6 bases in between. The CDR3 spans 12 residues. Germline CDR1 reads KGHSH; CDR2 reads LQKENI.

The V call is TRBV4-1, the J call TRBJ1-1; 7 bases agree with TRBD1. There are 15 residues in the CDR3. The germline CDR1 and CDR2 sequences are MGHRA and YSYEKL. V shed 4 bases and J 0 bases; nucleotides not matched to a gene: 5. CDR3 in amino acids: CASSPRQGMNTEAFF. In nucleotides, the CDR3 is TGCGCCAGCAGCCCCCGACAGGGCATGAACACTGAAGCTTTCTTT.

The chain carries TRBV7-8 and TRBJ1-5, with 9 positions matching TRBD1. The CDR3 contains 13 residues. Trimming took 4 bases from V and 7 from J; bases not matched to a gene: 2. Germline loops: CDR1 SGHVS, CDR2 FQNEAQ. CDR3 sequence (DNA): TGTGCCAGCAGCTACAGGGGGCTCCAGCCCCAGCATTTT. Translating gives CASSYRGLQPQHF.

This chain uses TRBV4-3 with TRBJ1-4; TRBD1 is a possible D gene (6 bases). From germline, CDR1 is LGHNA and CDR2 YSLEER. V dropped 5 bases and J dropped 8 bases, with 24 bases sitting between them. This CDR3 spans 17 amino acids. The CDR3 DNA reads as TGCGCCAGCAGCGTCAGGGCGGGGGCGATTTGGTTAGAAAAACTGTTTTTT. Translating it yields CASSVRAGAIWLEKLFF.

Here the CDR3 DNA reads TGTGCCAGCGAGACAGGGGGCGATTATGGCTACACCTTC. Amino acids: CASETGGDYGYTF. The chain couples TRBV6-5 to TRBJ1-2; TRBD1 aligns across 10 bases. With 8 bases clipped from V and 5 bases from J, the junction kept 5 bases outside the gene matches. The CDR3 runs to 13 residues. Germline V gives CDR1 MNHEY, CDR2 SVGAGI.

The rearrangement links TRBV19 to TRBJ1-5; 7 bases agree with TRBD1. Germline CDR1 LNHDA, CDR2 SQIVND (reference sequence). The CDR3 covers 16 residues. Trimming took 9 bases from V and 2 from J; bases not matched to a gene: 13. The CDR3 region is CASAGMRQGRNQPQHF. DNA for the CDR3: TGTGCCAGCGCGGGGATGAGACAGGGACGCAATCAGCCCCAGCATTTT.

The V call is TRBV28, the J call TRBJ1-5; TRBD1 agrees at 7 bases. Germline assignment: CDR1 MDHEN and CDR2 SYDVKM. The CDR3 has 15 residues. With V trimmed by 6 bases and J by 3 bases, 8 bases remained unmatched. As DNA, the CDR3 is TGTGCCAGCAGCCTACAGGGGCCGCTCAATCAGCCCCAGCATTTT. This sequence encodes CASSLQGPLNQPQHF.

About this clone: The same CDR3 is also encoded by other DNA sequences in this sample. The chain couples TRBV11-2 to TRBJ1-5, with unresolved D. Deletions cut 5 bases from V and 1 base from J, with 6 bases between. The CDR3 has 13 residues. Germline CDR1 and CDR2: SGHAT and FQNNGV. In DNA, the CDR3 is TGTGCCAGCAGCCGGGGAAGCAATCAGCCCCAGCATTTT. This gives the protein CASSRGSNQPQHF.